Listed here are 7 T cell receptor beta chains from one sample, sequenced in a study of OX40 agonist ivuxolimab in advanced cancers. This table comes from immunoSEQ multiplex PCR, and its TCRdb copy is limited to in-frame clones, with some not included. Among roughly 87,000 clones, roughly nine tenths were seen once, and the ten largest hold under 9.5%. The input for sequencing was CD4+ or CD8+ T cells sorted from blood, taken in a trial of the OX40 agonist ivuxolimab. The source is an adult with an advanced solid tumor such as melanoma, head and neck, liver or kidney cancer.

The V and J genes are TRBV30 and TRBJ1-5; D uncertain. The CDR3 spans 11 residues. Germline V gene data show CDR1 as GTSNPN and CDR2 as SVGIG (reference sequence). Between the trimmed V and J ends, which lost 3 bases and 9 bases, there was a span of 9 bases. The CDR3 spells CAWSTEGPQHF. CDR3 nucleotide sequence: TGTGCCTGGAGCACTGAGGGGCCCCAGCATTTT. Supplemented by reference TRBV30 and TRBJ1-5, the full variable domain reads SQTIHQWPATLVQPVGSPLSLECTVEGTSNPNLYWYRQAAGRGLQLLFYSVGIGQISSEVPQNLSASRPQDRQFILSSKKLLLSDSGFYLCAWSTEGPQHFGDGTRLSIL.

The chain is built from TRBV7-9 and TRBJ1-2; D gene unclear. V lost 4 bases, J lost 0 bases, and 12 bases lay in between. Germline V gene sequence: CDR1 SEHNR, CDR2 FQNEAQ (reference sequence). This CDR3 is 15 amino acids long. The CDR3 is CASSSTQRANYGYTF. The CDR3 DNA is TGTGCCAGCAGCTCTACCCAGAGAGCTAACTATGGCTACACCTTC.

This clone was detected once. DNA for the CDR3: TGTGCCTGGAGTATGGGCCGGGCCTACGAGCAGTACGTC. Encoded protein: CAWSMGRAYEQYV. The V call is TRBV30, the J call TRBJ2-7; no clear D. V was shortened by 2 bases and J by 2 bases, with 10 bases between the two germline ends. The CDR3 contains 13 residues. The germline V gene encodes CDR1 GTSNPN and CDR2 SVGIG (reference sequence).

V usage is TRBV6-7 and J usage is TRBJ1-5; D gene ambiguous. TRBV6-7 is an ORF; its function is uncertain. V was trimmed by 2 bases and J by 9 bases, leaving 8 bases between them. The CDR3 spans 12 residues. The CDR3, as DNA: TGTGCCAGCAGTTACCCTTGGTGGCCCCAGCATTTT. Residues: CASSYPWWPQHF.

The chain links TRBV6-5 to TRBJ2-3; D gene ambiguous. The V end was cut by 0 bases, the J end by 4 bases, with 5 bases between. The CDR3 length is 13 residues. Per germline, CDR1 MNHEY and CDR2 SVGAGI. CDR3 in DNA: TGTGCCAGCAGTTACTCGGGTCCAGATACGCAGTATTTT. This sequence encodes CASSYSGPDTQYF.

The rearrangement links TRBV28 to TRBJ1-4; D is unresolved. The CDR3 covers 14 residues. The V gene's germline CDR1 is MDHEN and CDR2 SYDVKM. Between the trimmed V and J ends, which lost 2 bases and 4 bases, there was a span of 8 bases. The CDR3 DNA reads TGTGCCAGCAGTTTAAAGGATTTTAATGAAAAACTGTTTTTT. Protein product: CASSLKDFNEKLFF.

The chain combines TRBV6-6 with TRBJ2-7; no firm D call. The ends were cut back, 2 bases at V and 3 bases at J, with 14 bases in the middle. Germline-derived CDR1 and CDR2 are MNHNY and SVGAGI (reference sequence). This CDR3 is built from 15 residues. The CDR3 sequence is CASSYGQAGIYEQYF. CDR3 sequence (DNA): TGTGCCAGCAGTTACGGGCAGGCTGGAATCTACGAGCAGTACTTC.